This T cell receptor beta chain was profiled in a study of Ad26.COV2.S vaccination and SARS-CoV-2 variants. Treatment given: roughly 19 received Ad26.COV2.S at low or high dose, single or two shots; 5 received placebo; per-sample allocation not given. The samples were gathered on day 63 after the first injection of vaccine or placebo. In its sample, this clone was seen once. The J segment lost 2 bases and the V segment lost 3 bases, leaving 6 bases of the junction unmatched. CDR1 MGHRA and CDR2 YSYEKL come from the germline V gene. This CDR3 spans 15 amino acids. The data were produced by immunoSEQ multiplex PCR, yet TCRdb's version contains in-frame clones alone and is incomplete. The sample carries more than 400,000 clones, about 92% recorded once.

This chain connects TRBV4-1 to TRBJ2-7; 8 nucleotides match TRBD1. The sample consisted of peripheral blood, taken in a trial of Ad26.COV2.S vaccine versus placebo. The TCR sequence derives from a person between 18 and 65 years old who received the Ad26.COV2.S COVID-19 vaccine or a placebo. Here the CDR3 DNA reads TGCGCCAGCAGCCATGAACGACAGGGGACCTACGAGCAGTACTTC. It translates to CASSHERQGTYEQYF.